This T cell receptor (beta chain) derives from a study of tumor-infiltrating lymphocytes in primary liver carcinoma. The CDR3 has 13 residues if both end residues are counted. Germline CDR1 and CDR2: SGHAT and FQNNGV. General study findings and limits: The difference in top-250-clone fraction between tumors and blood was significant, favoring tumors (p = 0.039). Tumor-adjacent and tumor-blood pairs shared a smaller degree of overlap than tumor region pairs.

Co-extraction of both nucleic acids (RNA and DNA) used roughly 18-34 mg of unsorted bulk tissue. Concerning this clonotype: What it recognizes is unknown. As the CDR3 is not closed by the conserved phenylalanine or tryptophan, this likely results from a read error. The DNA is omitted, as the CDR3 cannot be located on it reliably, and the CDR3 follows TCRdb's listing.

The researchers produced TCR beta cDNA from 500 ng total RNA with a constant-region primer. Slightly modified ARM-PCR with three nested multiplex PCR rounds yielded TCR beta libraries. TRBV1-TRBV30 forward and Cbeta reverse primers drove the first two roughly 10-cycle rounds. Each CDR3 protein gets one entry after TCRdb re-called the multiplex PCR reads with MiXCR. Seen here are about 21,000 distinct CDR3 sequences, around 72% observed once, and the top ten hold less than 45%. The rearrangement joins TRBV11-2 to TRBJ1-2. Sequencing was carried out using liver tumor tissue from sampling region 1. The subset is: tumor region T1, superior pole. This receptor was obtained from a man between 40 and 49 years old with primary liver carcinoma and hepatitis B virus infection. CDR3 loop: CSSSLGANYGYII.